This T cell receptor beta chain is from a study of T cell responses to AZD1222 COVID-19 vaccine. Sequenced by immunoSEQ multiplex PCR; TCRdb stores in-frame clones only, minus some. Of 95,000 to 150,000 clones listed, roughly nine tenths were seen once; the top ten hold just over 2.5%. V trimming: 3 bases; J trimming: 6 bases; junction bases outside the gene matches: 9. The CDR3 has 15 amino acids. Germline loops: CDR1 SGDLS, CDR2 YYNGEE. This TCR came from an adult who received the AZD1222 COVID-19 vaccine. The sample here was peripheral blood, taken 28 days after the second AZD1222 dose. This chain connects TRBV9 to TRBJ2-1, with 7 bases that match TRBD1. The CDR3 here is CASSATGTVINEQFF. In DNA, the CDR3 is TGTGCCAGCAGCGCTACGGGGACAGTAATCAATGAGCAGTTCTTC. Full variable domain (remainder filled in from reference TRBV9 and TRBJ2-1): DSGVTQTPKHLITATGQRVTLRCSPRSGDLSVYWYQQSLDQGLQFLIQYYNGEERAKGNILERFSAQQFPDLHSELNLSSLELGDSALYFCASSATGTVINEQFFGPGTRLTVL.